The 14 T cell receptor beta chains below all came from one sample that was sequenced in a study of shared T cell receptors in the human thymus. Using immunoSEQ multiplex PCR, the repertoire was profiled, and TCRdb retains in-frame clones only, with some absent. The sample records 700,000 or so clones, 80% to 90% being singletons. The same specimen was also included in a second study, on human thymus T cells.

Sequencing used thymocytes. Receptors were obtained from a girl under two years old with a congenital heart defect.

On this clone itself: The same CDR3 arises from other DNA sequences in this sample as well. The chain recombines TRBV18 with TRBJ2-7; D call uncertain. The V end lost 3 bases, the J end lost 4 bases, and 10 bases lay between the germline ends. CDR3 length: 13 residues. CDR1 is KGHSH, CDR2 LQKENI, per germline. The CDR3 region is CASSPGTEYEQYF. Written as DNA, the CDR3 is TGTGCCAGCTCACCGGGCACCGAGTACGAGCAGTACTTC.

The CDR3 sequence: CASSVGEGQKNSPLHF. The CDR3 DNA reads as TGTGCCAGCAGTGTGGGAGAGGGACAGAAAAATTCACCCCTCCACTTT. The rearrangement links TRBV6-1 to TRBJ1-6, with 7 bases fitting TRBD1. V lost 4 bases, J lost 7 bases, and 10 bases stayed unmatched. Per germline, CDR1 MNHNS and CDR2 SASEGT. The CDR3 is made up of 16 amino acids.

The CDR3 coding sequence is TGTGCCAGTAGGGACCATGCGACAGATTACTATGGCTACACCTTC. It is translated as CASRDHATDYYGYTF. The chain joins TRBV19 to TRBJ1-2; D perhaps matches TRBD1 (5 bases). Trimming stripped 6 bases from V and 3 bases from J, with 17 bases between. The germline gives CDR1 LNHDA, CDR2 SQIVND (reference sequence). The length of the CDR3 is 15 residues.

DNA for the CDR3: TGTGCCAGCAATAAACTCGGGACAGGGAACCAAGAGACCCAGTACTTC. Translating it yields CASNKLGTGNQETQYF. This chain links TRBV2 with TRBJ2-5; 9 nucleotides line up with TRBD1. Germline loops: CDR1 SNHLY, CDR2 FYNNEI. J lost 0 bases, V lost 7 bases, and 9 bases had no gene match. The CDR3 length is 16 residues.

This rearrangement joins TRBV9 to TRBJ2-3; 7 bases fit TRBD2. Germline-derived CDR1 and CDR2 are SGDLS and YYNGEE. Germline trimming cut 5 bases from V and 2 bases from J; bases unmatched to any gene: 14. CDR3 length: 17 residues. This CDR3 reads CASSVMTSRDHTDTQYF. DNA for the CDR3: TGTGCCAGCAGTGTAATGACTAGCCGGGACCACACAGATACGCAGTATTTT.

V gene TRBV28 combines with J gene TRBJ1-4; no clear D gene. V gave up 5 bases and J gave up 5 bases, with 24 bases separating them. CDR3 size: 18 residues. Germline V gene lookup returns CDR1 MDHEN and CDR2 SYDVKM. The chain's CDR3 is CASSHLKSPSGVNEKLFF. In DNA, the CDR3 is TGTGCCAGCAGTCACCTCAAATCCCCGAGCGGGGTAAATGAAAAACTGTTTTTT.

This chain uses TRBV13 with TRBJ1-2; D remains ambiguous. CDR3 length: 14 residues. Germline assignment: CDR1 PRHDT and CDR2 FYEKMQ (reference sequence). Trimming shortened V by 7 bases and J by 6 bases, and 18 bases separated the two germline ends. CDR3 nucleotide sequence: TGTGCCAGCATCCAACATCTTCCTCACGATGGCTACACCTTC. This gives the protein CASIQHLPHDGYTF.

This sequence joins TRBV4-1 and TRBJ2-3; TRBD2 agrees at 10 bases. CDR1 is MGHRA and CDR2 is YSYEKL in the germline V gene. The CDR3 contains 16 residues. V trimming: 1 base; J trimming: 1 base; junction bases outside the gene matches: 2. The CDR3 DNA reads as TGCGCCAGCAGCCAAGGGAGCGGGGGGGGCACAGATACGCAGTATTTT. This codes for CASSQGSGGGTDTQYF.

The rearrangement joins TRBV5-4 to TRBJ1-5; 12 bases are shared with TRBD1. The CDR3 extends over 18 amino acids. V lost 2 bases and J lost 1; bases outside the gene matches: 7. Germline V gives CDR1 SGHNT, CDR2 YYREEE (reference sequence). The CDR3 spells CASSFGTGGEGSNQPQHF. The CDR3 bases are TGTGCCAGCAGCTTTGGGACAGGGGGCGAGGGGAGCAATCAGCCCCAGCATTTT.

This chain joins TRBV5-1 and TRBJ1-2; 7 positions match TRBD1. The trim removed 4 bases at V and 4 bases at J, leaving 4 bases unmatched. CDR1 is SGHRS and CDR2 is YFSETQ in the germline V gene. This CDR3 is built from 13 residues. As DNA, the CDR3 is TGCGCCAGCAGCGGCCGGGACAGCTATGGCTACACCTTC. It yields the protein CASSGRDSYGYTF.

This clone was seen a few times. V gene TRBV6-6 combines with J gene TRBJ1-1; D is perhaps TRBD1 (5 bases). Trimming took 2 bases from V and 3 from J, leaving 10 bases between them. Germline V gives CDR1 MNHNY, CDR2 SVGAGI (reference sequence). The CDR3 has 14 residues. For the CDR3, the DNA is TGTGCCAGCAGTTACGGGACTAGAGACACTGAAGCTTTCTTT. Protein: CASSYGTRDTEAFF.

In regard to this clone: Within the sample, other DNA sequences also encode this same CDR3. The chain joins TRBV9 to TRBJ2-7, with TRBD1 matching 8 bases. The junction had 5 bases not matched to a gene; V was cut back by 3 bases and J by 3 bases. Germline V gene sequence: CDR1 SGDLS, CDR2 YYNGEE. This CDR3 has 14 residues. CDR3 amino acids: CASSARQGSYEQYF. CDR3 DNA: TGTGCCAGCAGCGCCAGACAGGGGAGCTACGAGCAGTACTTC.

Here the CDR3 reads CSVVTGKIGEDGYEQYF. CDR3 DNA: TGCAGCGTTGTTACCGGGAAAATTGGGGAGGACGGCTACGAGCAGTACTTC. This chain uses TRBV29-1 with TRBJ2-7; D may be TRBD2 (6 bases). CDR3 length equals 17 residues. V lost 4 bases and J 3 bases, leaving 25 bases between the germline ends. From germline, CDR1 is SQVTM and CDR2 ANQGSEA.

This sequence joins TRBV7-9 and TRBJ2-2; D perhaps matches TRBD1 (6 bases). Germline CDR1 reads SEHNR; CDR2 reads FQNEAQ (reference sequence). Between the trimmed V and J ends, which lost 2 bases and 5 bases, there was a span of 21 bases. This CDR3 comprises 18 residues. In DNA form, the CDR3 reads TGTGCCAGCAGCTTACACAGGGAGATTAGTAGGTTTACCGGGGAGCTGTTTTTT. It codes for CASSLHREISRFTGELFF.